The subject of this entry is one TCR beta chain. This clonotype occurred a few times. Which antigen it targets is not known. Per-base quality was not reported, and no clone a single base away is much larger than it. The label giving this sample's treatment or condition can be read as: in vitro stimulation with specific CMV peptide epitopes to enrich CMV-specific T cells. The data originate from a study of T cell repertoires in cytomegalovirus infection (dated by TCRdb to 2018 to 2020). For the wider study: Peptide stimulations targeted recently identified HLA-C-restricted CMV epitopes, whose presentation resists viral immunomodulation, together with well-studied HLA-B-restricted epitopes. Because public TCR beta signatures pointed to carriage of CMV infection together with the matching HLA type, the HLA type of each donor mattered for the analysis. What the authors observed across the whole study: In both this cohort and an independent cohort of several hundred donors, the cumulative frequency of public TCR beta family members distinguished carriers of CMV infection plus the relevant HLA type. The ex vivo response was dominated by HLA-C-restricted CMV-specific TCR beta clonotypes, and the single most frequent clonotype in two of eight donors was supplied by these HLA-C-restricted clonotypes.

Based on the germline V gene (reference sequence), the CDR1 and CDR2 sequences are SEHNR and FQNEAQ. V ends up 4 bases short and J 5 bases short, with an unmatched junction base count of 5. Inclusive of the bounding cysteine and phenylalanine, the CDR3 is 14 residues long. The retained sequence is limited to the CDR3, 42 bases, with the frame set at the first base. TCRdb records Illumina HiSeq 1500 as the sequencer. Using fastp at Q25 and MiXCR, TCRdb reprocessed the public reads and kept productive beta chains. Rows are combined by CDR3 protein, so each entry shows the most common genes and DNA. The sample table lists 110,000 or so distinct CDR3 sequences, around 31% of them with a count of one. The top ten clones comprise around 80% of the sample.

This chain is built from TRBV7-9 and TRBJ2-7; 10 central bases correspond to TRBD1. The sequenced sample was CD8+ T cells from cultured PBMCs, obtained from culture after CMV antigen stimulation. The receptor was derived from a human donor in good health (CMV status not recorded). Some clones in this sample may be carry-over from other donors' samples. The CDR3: CASSSRDRGHEQYF. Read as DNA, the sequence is TGTGCCAGCAGCTCCCGGGACAGGGGACACGAGCAGTACTTC. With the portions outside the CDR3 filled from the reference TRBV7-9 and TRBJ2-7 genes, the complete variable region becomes DTGVSQNPRHKITKRGQNVTFRCDPISEHNRLYWYRQTLGQGPEFLTYFQNEAQLEKSRLLSDRFSAERPKGSFSTLEIQRTEQGDSAMYLCASSSRDRGHEQYFGPGTRLTVT.